These 19 T cell receptor beta chains were sequenced from one sample in a study of OX40 agonist ivuxolimab in advanced cancers. Sequencing was performed with immunoSEQ multiplex PCR; in TCRdb, only in-frame clones are kept and a portion is missing. This table has about 79,000 clones, about 85% appearing once. This material consisted of CD4+ or CD8+ T cells sorted from blood, taken in a trial of the OX40 agonist ivuxolimab. These receptors all come from an adult with an advanced solid tumor such as melanoma, head and neck, liver or kidney cancer.

V gene TRBV5-5 combines with J gene TRBJ2-7; D gene uncertain. V was cut by 0 bases and J by 2 bases, with 12 bases left in between. CDR3 size: 15 residues. The V gene's germline CDR1 is SGHKS and CDR2 YYEKEE (reference sequence). The CDR3: CASSLGFLLPYEQYF. The CDR3 region has the DNA TGTGCCAGCAGCTTGGGTTTCCTGCTCCCCTACGAGCAGTACTTC.

The rearrangement uses TRBV19 and TRBJ1-4; 8 bases fit TRBD1. Germline V gene data show CDR1 as LNHDA and CDR2 as SQIVND (reference sequence). The CDR3 length is 15 residues. J gave up 14 bases and V 2 bases, and 13 bases lay outside the gene matches. This chain's CDR3 is CASSITAGTGYFLFF. The CDR3 nucleotides read TGTGCCAGTAGTATAACCGCCGGGACAGGTTATTTCCTGTTTTTT.

The chain combines TRBV27 with TRBJ2-5; D remains unclear. CDR1 is MNHEY and CDR2 is SMNVEV in the germline V gene (reference sequence). This CDR3 has 18 residues. Trimming removed 4 bases from V and 1 base from J, with 22 bases in between. The CDR3 loop reads CASSWSQKPGMFQETQYF. In DNA form, the CDR3 reads TGTGCCAGCAGTTGGTCACAGAAACCCGGAATGTTCCAAGAGACCCAGTACTTC.

This chain uses TRBV7-6 with TRBJ2-7; 11 bases fit TRBD1. This CDR3 has 14 residues. CDR1 is SGHVS and CDR2 is FNYEAQ in the germline V gene. J was trimmed by 3 bases and V by 4 bases; bases with no gene match: 2. The CDR3 DNA is TGTGCCAGCAGCTGGGGGACAGGGGGCTACGAGCAGTACTTC. This encodes CASSWGTGGYEQYF.

This chain joins TRBV2 and TRBJ2-1; D tentatively fits TRBD1 or TRBD2 (5 bases each). V gave up 4 bases and J gave up 1 base, with 20 bases separating them. Germline V lookup: CDR1 SNHLY, CDR2 FYNNEI. The CDR3 runs to 18 residues. In DNA, the CDR3 is TGTGCCAGCAGTGGGGGGAGCGGTAAAGGTGGGTCCTACAATGAGCAGTTCTTC. Its protein product is CASSGGSGKGGSYNEQFF.

This rearrangement joins TRBV5-1 to TRBJ1-3, with D maybe TRBD1 (5 bases). V lost 0 bases and J 2 bases, leaving 12 bases between the germline ends. The CDR3 covers 16 residues. Germline V gives CDR1 SGHRS, CDR2 YFSETQ. Here the CDR3 reads CASSLAGGTTGNTIYF. For the CDR3, the DNA is TGCGCCAGCAGCTTGGCCGGAGGGACTACTGGAAACACCATATATTTT.

About this clone: The junction departs from the called germline gene at one end, perhaps through a read error. V usage is TRBV4-1 and J usage is TRBJ1-1; D remains unclear. The germline V gene encodes CDR1 MGHRA and CDR2 YSYEKL. This CDR3 spans 15 amino acids. CDR3 sequence reads: CASSQDPYQNAEAFF. CDR3 bases: TGCGCCAGCAGCCAAGATCCTTACCAGAACGCTGAAGCTTTCTTT.

This chain's CDR3 is CASSPQGPPTNEKLFF. The CDR3 nucleotides read TGCGCCAGCAGCCCTCAAGGTCCCCCAACTAATGAAAAACTGTTTTTT. V and J are TRBV5-1 and TRBJ1-4, with D hard to call. The CDR3 has 16 amino acids. V lost 4 bases to trimming and J lost 0 bases, with 13 bases between them. Germline assignment: CDR1 SGHRS and CDR2 YFSETQ.

In this sample, this clone turned up a few times. V usage is TRBV27 and J usage is TRBJ1-2; 10 bases map to TRBD1. The CDR3 is 13 residues long. Looked up from germline, CDR1 is MNHEY and CDR2 is SMNVEV (reference sequence). J lost 8 bases, V lost 5 bases, and 5 bases had no gene match. CDR3 nucleotides: TGTGCCAGCAGTAGACAGGGGGCGCGGGGCTACACCTTC. Protein product: CASSRQGARGYTF.

V and J are TRBV2 and TRBJ1-5, with D possibly TRBD1 on 5 matching bases. V was shortened by 8 bases and J by 0 bases, with 14 bases between the two germline ends. The length of the CDR3 is 15 residues. Germline V lookup: CDR1 SNHLY, CDR2 FYNNEI. The CDR3 bases are TGTGCCAGCTCGGACACTCCCTATAGCAATCAGCCCCAGCATTTT. It codes for CASSDTPYSNQPQHF.

The sample holds one count of this clone. The V and J genes are TRBV28 and TRBJ1-2; 7 bases agree with TRBD1. The V gene's germline CDR1 is MDHEN and CDR2 SYDVKM. The CDR3 runs to 14 residues. After removal of 6 bases from V and 8 bases from J, the junction contained 12 bases not matched to a gene. DNA of the CDR3: TGTGCCAGCAGCCCAGGGACAGTCGGGCTCGGCTACACCTTC. Translation gives CASSPGTVGLGYTF.

The rearrangement links TRBV28 to TRBJ1-5; TRBD1 is a possible D gene (5 bases). Germline V gene data show CDR1 as MDHEN and CDR2 as SYDVKM. The CDR3 extends over 15 amino acids. Trimming took off 2 bases at V and 5 bases at J, with 13 bases between the two ends. The CDR3 loop reads CASSLVRAGDQPQHF. In DNA, the CDR3 is TGTGCCAGCAGTTTAGTGAGGGCGGGGGATCAGCCCCAGCATTTT.

The V gene is TRBV11-2, the J gene TRBJ2-3; perhaps TRBD2 as D (5 bases). Trimming shortened V by 1 base and J by 2 bases, and 16 bases separated the two germline ends. Looked up from germline, CDR1 is SGHAT and CDR2 is FQNNGV. The CDR3 length is 17 residues. The CDR3 loop reads CASSLGFWGDDTDTQYF. For the CDR3, the DNA is TGTGCCAGCAGCTTAGGATTTTGGGGAGACGACACAGATACGCAGTATTTT.

J is TRBJ2-3 and V is TRBV7-9; TRBD2 matches at 11 bases. The CDR3 is made up of 16 amino acids. Germline CDR1 reads SEHNR; CDR2 reads FQNEAQ (reference sequence). J gave up 5 bases and V 5 bases, and 9 bases lay outside the gene matches. The CDR3 sequence: CASSPTSGTEVDTQYF. CDR3 nucleotides: TGTGCCAGCAGCCCGACTAGCGGGACCGAGGTAGATACGCAGTATTTT.

The count of this clone is one. In DNA form, the CDR3 reads TGTGCCAGCAGCTTAATTTCCCGCGGGGAGCTCGAGCCCAAAAACATTCAGTACTTC. The encoded protein is CASSLISRGELEPKNIQYF. V gene TRBV11-3 combines with J gene TRBJ2-4; D perhaps matches TRBD2 (6 bases). The CDR3 is 19 amino acids. CDR1 and CDR2 (germline): SGHNT, YENEEA. Trimming removed 2 bases at V and 2 bases at J, with 22 bases between.

The V gene is TRBV2, the J gene TRBJ2-1; no definite D call. This CDR3 has 13 residues. CDR1 is SNHLY, CDR2 FYNNEI, per germline. Deletions cut 4 bases from V and 8 bases from J, with 12 bases between. The CDR3 bases are TGTGCCAGCAGTGGCGCCAGATTGGATGAGCAGTTCTTC. As protein: CASSGARLDEQFF. The entire variable domain, with the rest obtained from reference TRBV2 and TRBJ2-1, is as follows: EPEVTQTPSHQVTQMGQEVILRCVPISNHLYFYWYRQILGQKVEFLVSFYNNEISEKSEIFDDQFSVERPDGSNFTLKIRSTKLEDSAMYFCASSGARLDEQFFGPGTRLTVL.

The chain combines TRBV7-9 with TRBJ1-1; D uncertain. This CDR3 contains 13 residues. CDR1 and CDR2 (germline): SEHNR, FQNEAQ (reference sequence). Trimming stripped 2 bases from V and 3 bases from J, with 7 bases between. The CDR3 here is CASSLSQDTEAFF. The DNA for the CDR3 is TGTGCCAGCAGCTTAAGTCAAGACACTGAAGCTTTCTTT. Supplemented by reference TRBV7-9 and TRBJ1-1, the full variable domain reads DTGVSQNPRHKITKRGQNVTFRCDPISEHNRLYWYRQTLGQGPEFLTYFQNEAQLEKSRLLSDRFSAERPKGSFSTLEIQRTEQGDSAMYLCASSLSQDTEAFFGQGTRLTVV.

The rearrangement uses TRBV6-5 and TRBJ2-3; D is uncertain. V was shortened by 0 bases and J by 4 bases, with 8 bases between the two germline ends. Germline values: CDR1 MNHEY, CDR2 SVGAGI. CDR3 length: 14 amino acids. The CDR3 is CASSYSESADTQYF. The CDR3 DNA sequence: TGTGCCAGCAGTTACTCGGAAAGCGCAGATACGCAGTATTTT.

The chain employs TRBV19 and TRBJ1-6, with 7 bases that match TRBD1. CDR1 is LNHDA, CDR2 SQIVND, per germline (reference sequence). The CDR3 consists of 15 residues. The trim removed 9 bases at V and 7 bases at J, leaving 12 bases unmatched. CDR3 sequence (DNA): TGTGCCAGCCCTGCGGGGACAGAGGGGAATTCACCCCTCCACTTT. Its translation: CASPAGTEGNSPLHF.